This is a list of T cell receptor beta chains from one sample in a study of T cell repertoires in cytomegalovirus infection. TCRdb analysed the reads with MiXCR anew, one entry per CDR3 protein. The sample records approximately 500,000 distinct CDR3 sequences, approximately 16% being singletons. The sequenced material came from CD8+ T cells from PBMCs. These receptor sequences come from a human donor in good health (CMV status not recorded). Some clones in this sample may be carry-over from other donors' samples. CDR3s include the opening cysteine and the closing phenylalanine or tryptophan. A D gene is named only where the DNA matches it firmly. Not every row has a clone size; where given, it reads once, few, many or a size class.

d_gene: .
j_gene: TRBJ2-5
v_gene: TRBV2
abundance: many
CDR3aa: CASRYRDLGTQYF
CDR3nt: TGTGCCAGCAGATACCGGGACTTGGGGACCCAGTACTTC

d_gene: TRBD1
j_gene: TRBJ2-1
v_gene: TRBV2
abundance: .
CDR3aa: CASSVGTGNSYNEQFF
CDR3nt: TGTGCCAGCAGTGTAGGGACAGGGAACTCCTACAATGAGCAGTTCTTC

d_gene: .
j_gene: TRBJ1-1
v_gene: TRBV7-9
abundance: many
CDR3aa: CASSPAWDTEAFF
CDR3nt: TGTGCCAGCAGCCCCGCTTGGGACACTGAAGCTTTCTTT

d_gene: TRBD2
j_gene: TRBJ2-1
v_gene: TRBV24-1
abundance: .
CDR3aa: CATRAGTRNNEQFF
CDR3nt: TGTGCCACCCGGGCGGGGACTAGAAACAATGAGCAGTTCTTC

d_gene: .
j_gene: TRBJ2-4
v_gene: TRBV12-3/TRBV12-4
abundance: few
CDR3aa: CASSDAGEGKNIQYF
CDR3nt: TGTGCCAGCAGTGACGCAGGGGAGGGCAAAAACATTCAGTACTTC

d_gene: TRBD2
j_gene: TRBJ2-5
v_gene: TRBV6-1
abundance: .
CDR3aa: CASSRRGGKETQYF
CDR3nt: TGTGCCAGCAGTAGGCGGGGGGGTAAGGAGACCCAGTACTTC

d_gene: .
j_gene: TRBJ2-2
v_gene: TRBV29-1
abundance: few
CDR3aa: CSVEGPGELFF
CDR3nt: TGCAGCGTTGAAGGCCCCGGGGAGCTGTTTTTT

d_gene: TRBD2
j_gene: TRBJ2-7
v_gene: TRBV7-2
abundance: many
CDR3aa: CASSKGTSGRPVEQYF
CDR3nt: TGTGCCAGCAGCAAAGGGACTAGCGGGAGGCCTGTTGAGCAGTACTTC

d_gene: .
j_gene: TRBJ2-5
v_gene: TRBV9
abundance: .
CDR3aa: CASSGAQDAQETQYF
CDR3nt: TGTGCCAGCAGCGGAGCTCAGGACGCCCAAGAGACCCAGTACTTC

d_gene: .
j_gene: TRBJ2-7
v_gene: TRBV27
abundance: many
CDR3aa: CASSPPGGSGQIYEQYF
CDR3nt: TGTGCCAGCAGTCCCCCGGGGGGGTCGGGACAGATTTACGAGCAGTACTTC

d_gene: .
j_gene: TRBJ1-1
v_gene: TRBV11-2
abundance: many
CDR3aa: CASSSNSKPGIPEAFF
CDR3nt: TGTGCCAGCAGTTCGAATTCAAAACCAGGGATTCCTGAAGCTTTCTTT

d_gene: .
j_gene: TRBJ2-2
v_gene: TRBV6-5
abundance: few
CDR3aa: CVAVPTDGGELFF
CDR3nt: TGTGTCGCGGTACCGACGGACGGCGGGGAGCTGTTTTTT

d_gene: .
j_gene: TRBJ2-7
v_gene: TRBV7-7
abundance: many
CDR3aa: CASSLSQQGYEQYF
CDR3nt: TGTGCTAGCAGCTTAAGCCAACAGGGCTACGAGCAGTACTTC

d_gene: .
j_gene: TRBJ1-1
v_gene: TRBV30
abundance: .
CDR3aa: CAGGAGRKNTEAFF
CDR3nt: TGTGCTGGAGGGGCAGGGCGGAAGAACACTGAAGCTTTCTTT

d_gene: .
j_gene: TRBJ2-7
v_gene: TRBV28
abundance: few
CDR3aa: CASRELDPSSYEQYF
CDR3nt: TGTGCCAGCCGGGAACTGGATCCAAGCTCCTACGAGCAGTACTTC

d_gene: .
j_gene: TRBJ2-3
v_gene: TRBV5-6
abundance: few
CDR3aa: CASSFLNGGTQYF
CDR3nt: TGTGCCAGCAGCTTTCTAAACGGAGGTACGCAGTATTTT

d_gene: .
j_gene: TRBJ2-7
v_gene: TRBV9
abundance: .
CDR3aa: CASSVDPGSYEQYF
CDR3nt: TGTGCCAGCAGCGTAGATCCAGGCTCCTACGAGCAGTACTTC

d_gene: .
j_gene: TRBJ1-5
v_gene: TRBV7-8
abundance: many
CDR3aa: CASRGGGAGQPQHF
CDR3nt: TGTGCCAGCAGGGGGGGGGGGGCCGGGCAGCCCCAGCATTTT

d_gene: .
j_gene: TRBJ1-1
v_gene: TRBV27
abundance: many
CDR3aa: CATSVGVNTEAFF
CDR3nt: TGTGCCACCTCTGTGGGGGTGAACACTGAAGCTTTCTTT

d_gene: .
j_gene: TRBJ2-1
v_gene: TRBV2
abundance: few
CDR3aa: CASNPPGRRRYEQFF
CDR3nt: TGTGCCAGCAACCCACCGGGCCGGAGGAGGTATGAGCAGTTCTTC

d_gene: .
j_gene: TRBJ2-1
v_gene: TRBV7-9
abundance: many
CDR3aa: CASSATDSLPEQFF
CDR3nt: TGTGCCAGCAGCGCTACCGACTCCCTGCCTGAGCAGTTCTTC

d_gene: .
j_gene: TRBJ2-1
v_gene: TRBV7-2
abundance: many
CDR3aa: CASSPEVGWQFF
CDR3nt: TGTGCCAGCAGCCCGGAGGTGGGGTGGCAGTTCTTC

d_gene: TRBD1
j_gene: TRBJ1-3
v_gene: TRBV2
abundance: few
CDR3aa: CASSDEGAGYGNTIYF
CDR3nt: TGTGCCAGCAGTGACGAGGGGGCGGGATATGGAAACACCATATATTTT

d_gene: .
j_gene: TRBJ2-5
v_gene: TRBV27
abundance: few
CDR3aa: CASSVGETQYF
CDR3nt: TGTGCCAGCAGTGTAGGGGAGACCCAGTACTTC

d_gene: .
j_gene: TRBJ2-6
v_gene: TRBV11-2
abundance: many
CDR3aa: CASSLWSGANVLTF
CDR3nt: TGTGCCAGCAGCTTGTGGTCTGGGGCCAACGTCCTGACTTTC

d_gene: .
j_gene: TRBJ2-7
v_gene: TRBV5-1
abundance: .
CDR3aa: CASSLAVSSSSYEQYF
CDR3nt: TGCGCCAGCAGCTTGGCCGTCAGCTCAAGCTCCTACGAGCAGTACTTC

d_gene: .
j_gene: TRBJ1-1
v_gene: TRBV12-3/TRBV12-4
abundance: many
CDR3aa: CASSLAPPGSKEAFF
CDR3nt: TGTGCCAGCAGTTTAGCACCCCCAGGGTCAAAGGAAGCTTTCTTT

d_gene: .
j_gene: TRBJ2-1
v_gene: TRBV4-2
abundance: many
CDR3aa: CASTDYNEQFF
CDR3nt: TGTGCCAGCACCGACTACAATGAGCAGTTCTTC

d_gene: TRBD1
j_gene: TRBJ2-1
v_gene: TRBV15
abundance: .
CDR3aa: CATILDRGLNEQFF
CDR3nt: TGTGCCACCATCTTGGACAGGGGGCTCAATGAGCAGTTCTTC

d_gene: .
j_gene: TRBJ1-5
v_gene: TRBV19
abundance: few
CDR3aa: CASSSLSGSDQPQHF
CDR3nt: TGTGCCAGTAGCTCTCTTTCAGGGAGCGATCAGCCCCAGCATTTT

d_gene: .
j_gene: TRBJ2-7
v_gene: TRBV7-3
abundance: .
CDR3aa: CASSSLWVVQYF
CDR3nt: TGTGCCAGCAGCTCCTTATGGGTCGTGCAGTACTTC

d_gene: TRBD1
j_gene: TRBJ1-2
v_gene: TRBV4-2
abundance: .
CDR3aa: CASSQEGTGSGYTF
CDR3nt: TGTGCCAGCAGCCAAGAAGGGACAGGGAGCGGCTACACCTTC

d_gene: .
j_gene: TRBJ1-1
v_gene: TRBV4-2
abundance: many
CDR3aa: CASSQDWQGSPMNTEAFF
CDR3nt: TGTGCCAGCAGCCAAGATTGGCAGGGGAGCCCGATGAACACTGAAGCTTTCTTT

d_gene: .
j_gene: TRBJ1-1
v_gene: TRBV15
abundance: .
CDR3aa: CATSKRGGWDTEAFF
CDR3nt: TGTGCCACCAGCAAAAGGGGAGGTTGGGACACTGAAGCTTTCTTT

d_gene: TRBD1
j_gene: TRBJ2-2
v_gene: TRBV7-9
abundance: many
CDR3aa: CASSRTGVMFF
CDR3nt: TGTGCCAGCAGCCGGACAGGGGTGATGTTTTTT

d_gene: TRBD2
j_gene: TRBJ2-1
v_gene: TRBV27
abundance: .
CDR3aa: CASSPRVAGGPGEQFF
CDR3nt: TGTGCCAGCAGCCCACGGGTAGCGGGAGGGCCAGGGGAGCAGTTCTTC

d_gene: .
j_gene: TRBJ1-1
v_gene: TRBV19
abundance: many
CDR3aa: CASSIGASMNTEAFF
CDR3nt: TGTGCCAGTAGTATAGGAGCCAGCATGAACACTGAAGCTTTCTTT

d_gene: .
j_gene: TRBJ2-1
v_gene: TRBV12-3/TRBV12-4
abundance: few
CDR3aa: CASSSPQQYNEQFF
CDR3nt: TGTGCCAGCAGTTCCCCTCAACAGTACAATGAGCAGTTCTTC

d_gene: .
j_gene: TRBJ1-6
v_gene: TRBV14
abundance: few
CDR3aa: CASSQGQDYNSPLHF
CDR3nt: TGTGCCAGCAGCCAAGGGCAGGATTATAATTCACCCCTCCACTTT

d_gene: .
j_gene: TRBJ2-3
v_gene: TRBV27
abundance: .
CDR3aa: CASSPSWGEITDTQYF
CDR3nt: TGTGCCAGCAGTCCCTCCTGGGGGGAAATCACAGATACGCAGTATTTT

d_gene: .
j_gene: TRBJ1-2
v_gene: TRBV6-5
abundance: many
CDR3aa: CASSYSTLRGGYTF
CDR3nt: TGTGCCAGCAGTTACTCGACCCTTCGAGGCGGCTACACCTTC

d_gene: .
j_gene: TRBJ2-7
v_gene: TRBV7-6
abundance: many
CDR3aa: CASSPRTEAYEQYF
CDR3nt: TGTGCCAGCAGCCCACGGACAGAGGCCTACGAGCAGTACTTC

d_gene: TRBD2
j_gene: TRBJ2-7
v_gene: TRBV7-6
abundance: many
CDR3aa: CASSSTGTSGYEQYF
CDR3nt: TGTGCCAGCAGTTCTACCGGGACTAGCGGCTACGAGCAGTACTTC

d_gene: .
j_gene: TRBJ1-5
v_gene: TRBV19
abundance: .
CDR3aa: CASSIERGPRQPQHF
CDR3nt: TGTGCCAGTAGTATAGAGAGGGGTCCAAGGCAGCCCCAGCATTTT

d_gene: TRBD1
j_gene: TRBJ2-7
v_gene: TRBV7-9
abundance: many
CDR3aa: CASSRGTGDEQYF
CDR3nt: TGTGCCAGCAGCCGTGGGACAGGGGACGAGCAGTACTTC

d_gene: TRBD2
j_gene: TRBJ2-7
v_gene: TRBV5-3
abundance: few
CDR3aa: CARSLERLAGHSYEQYF
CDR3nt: TGTGCCAGAAGCTTGGAACGGCTAGCGGGGCACTCCTACGAGCAGTACTTC

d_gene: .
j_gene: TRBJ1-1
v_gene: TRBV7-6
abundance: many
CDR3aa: CASSLEQGSGLNTEAFF
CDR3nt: TGTGCCAGCAGCTTAGAACAGGGAAGTGGGTTGAACACTGAAGCTTTCTTT

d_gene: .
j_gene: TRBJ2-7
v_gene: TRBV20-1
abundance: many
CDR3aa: CSADRRDHNSYEQYF
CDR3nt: TGCAGTGCCGATAGAAGGGACCACAACTCCTACGAGCAGTACTTC

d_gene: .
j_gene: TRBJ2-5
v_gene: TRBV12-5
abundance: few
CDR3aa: CASGLFPLGGTAQETQYF
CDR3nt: TGTGCTAGTGGTTTGTTCCCCTTGGGCGGCACAGCTCAAGAGACCCAGTACTTC

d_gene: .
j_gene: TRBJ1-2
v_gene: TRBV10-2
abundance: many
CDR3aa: CASSESNRDGANYGYTF
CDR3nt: TGCGCCAGCAGTGAGTCGAATCGGGACGGAGCTAACTATGGCTACACCTTC

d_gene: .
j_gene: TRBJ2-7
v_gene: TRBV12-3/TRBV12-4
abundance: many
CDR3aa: CASSFGLSSYEQYF
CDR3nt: TGTGCCAGCAGTTTCGGACTCTCATCTTACGAGCAGTACTTC

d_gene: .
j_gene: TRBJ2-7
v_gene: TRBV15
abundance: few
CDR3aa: CATNPSAGAYHEQYF
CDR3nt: TGTGCCACGAATCCCAGTGCTGGGGCCTACCACGAGCAGTACTTC

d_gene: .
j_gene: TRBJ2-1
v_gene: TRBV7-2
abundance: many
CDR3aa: CASIAGTGGHNEQFF
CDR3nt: TGTGCCAGCATAGCGGGAACAGGGGGCCACAATGAGCAGTTCTTC

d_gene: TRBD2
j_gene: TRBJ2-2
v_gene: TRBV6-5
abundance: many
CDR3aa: CASSYSTSGGGELFF
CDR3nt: TGTGCCAGCAGTTACTCAACTAGCGGTGGCGGGGAGCTGTTTTTT

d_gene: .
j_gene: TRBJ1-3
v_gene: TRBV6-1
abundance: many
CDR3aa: CASSESQARGNTIYF
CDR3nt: TGTGCCAGCAGTGAAAGCCAGGCGCGGGGAAACACCATATATTTT

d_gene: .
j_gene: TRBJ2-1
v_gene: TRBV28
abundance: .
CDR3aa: CASSALPEQFF
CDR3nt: TGTGCCAGCAGTGCACTTCCTGAGCAGTTCTTC